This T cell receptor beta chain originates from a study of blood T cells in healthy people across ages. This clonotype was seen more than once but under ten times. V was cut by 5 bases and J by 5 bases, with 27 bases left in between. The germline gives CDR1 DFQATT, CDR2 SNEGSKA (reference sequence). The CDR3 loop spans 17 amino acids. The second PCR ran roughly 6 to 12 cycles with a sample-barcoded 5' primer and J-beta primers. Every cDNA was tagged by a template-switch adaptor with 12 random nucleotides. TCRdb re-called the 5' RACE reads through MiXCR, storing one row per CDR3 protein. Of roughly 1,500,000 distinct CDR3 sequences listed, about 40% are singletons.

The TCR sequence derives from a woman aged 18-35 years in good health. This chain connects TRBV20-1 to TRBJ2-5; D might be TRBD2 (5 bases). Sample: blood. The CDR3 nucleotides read TGCAGTGCTTCCTTTGGTGTGGGAGCGACCTCCTGGGAGACCCAGTACTTC. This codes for CSASFGVGATSWETQYF.